The present entry profiles one T cell receptor beta chain with its context. The table lists this clonotype with many counts. There is no known antigen for this receptor. No qualities accompany the bases; no much larger clone lies one base away. The data originate from a study of read filtering for tumor transcriptome and immune sequencing (dated by TCRdb to between 2020 and 2021). With respect to the entire study: The cohort was composed of more than 16 male and over 13 female patients, with a mean age of 65.9 years and an age range of roughly 47 to 90. Per sample, about 4.05 to 10.27 million TCR-region mapped reads were obtained with IR-seq, compared with only roughly 80 to 1273 with RNA-seq. After DNase treatment, whole-transcriptome libraries were prepared using the TruSeq RNA Access Library Prep Kit. Under revised international staging, about 8 patients fell into R-ISS I, some 15 into R-ISS II and about seven into R-ISS III. Using the same bone marrow samples, the study ran both targeted immune repertoire sequencing and bulk whole-transcriptome sequencing and then compared the TCR repertoires from each method. As a main aim, a read-filtering strategy for immune repertoire data was addressed, with the specific question being whether clonotypes supported by a single read should be removed. On the study overall, not on this receptor specifically: The sorted CD138-negative fraction was composed of a mixed bone marrow immune population rather than of purified T cells. In IR-seq, 80% to 85% of clonotypes but 3.5% to 4% of total reads were represented by single-read clonotypes, whereas in RNA-seq, around 73% of clonotypes and around 45% of reads were represented by single-read clonotypes. The correlation between IR-seq and RNA-seq shared clonotype proportions rose when single-read clonotypes were removed. IR-seq captured clonotypes at much higher depth and more reliably than RNA-seq, and smaller IR-seq throughput sufficed to identify most shared clonotypes.

From cysteine to phenylalanine, the CDR3 is 14 amino acids long. The CDR3 DNA has 42 bases and is translated from base 1. CDR1 and CDR2 (SNHLY, FYNNEI) derive from the germline V gene. V is trimmed back by 10 bases and J by 4 bases, and the junction contains 8 bases that no gene match accounts for. Each patient had bone marrow sampled at the time of active disease. Isolation of bone marrow mononuclear cells was performed by Ficoll-Hypaque density gradient centrifugation. To remove myeloma plasma cells, the cells were labeled with CD138 magnetic microbeads on a MACS separator, and CD138-negative cells were then collected by negative selection. The purity of the isolated cells was checked by flow cytometry with CD138 antibodies on an Attune NxT. Total RNA was extracted with TRIzol reagent and quantified with a NanoDrop spectrophotometer. Paired RNA-seq and IR-seq were performed on the CD138-negative bone marrow sample of each patient.

TCR libraries were built from about 420 ng RNA with the Immunoverse kit, using molecular barcoded adaptors covering alpha/delta and beta/gamma chains. TCR library preparation used the same RNA that was used for transcriptome sequencing. Sequencing of the TCR libraries was done on an Illumina HiSeq 4000 with 2 x 150 cycles. Per the authors' processing: With MiXCR, TCR reads were aligned to human V, D, J and C references and assembled into CDR3 clonotypes, with quality filtering and error correction included. The tcR package in R was used to analyze clonotype counts and gene usage diversity. For inspection of raw mapping reads, RNA-seq reads were mapped by STAR aligner version 2.5.3a onto GRCh37 of the human genome. IR-seq fastq files were randomly downsampled with Seqtk 1.3 to test the effect of sequencing depth on detected clonotypes. Through fastp at Q25 and MiXCR, TCRdb rebuilt clones from the public reads, retaining in-frame beta chains. Merged by CDR3 protein, the rows form single entries marked with the most common genes and DNA. The V and J calls were determined by TCRdb, not by the authors. The sample has about 130,000 distinct CDR3 sequences on record, 13% of them singletons. 9.5% to 11% of the sample goes to the ten largest clones.

Sequenced material: a population of CD138-negative cells sorted from bone marrow. The cell subset or site tag for this specimen amounts to: bone marrow mononuclear cells depleted of CD138+ plasma/myeloma cells by negative magnetic selection. This chain joins TRBV2 to TRBJ2-3; the central 10 bases match TRBD2. This sequence originates from a donor older than 35 with multiple myeloma. The CDR3 is CATYSGGTSDTQYF. The DNA sequence reads TGTGCCACCTATAGCGGGGGGACCTCAGATACGCAGTATTTT.